The entry below describes one T cell receptor beta chain. This sample was included in a study of monozygotic twins with inflammatory bowel disease. This CDR3 has 15 residues. The germline CDR1 and CDR2 sequences are SGHDN and FVKESK. From its re-call of the 5' RACE reads, TCRdb lists each CDR3 protein once, without DNA. This sample's table has fewer than 550,000 distinct CDR3 sequences. The V and J genes are TRBV14 and TRBJ1-2; the D gene TCRdb calls, TRBD1, cannot be checked with no DNA. Sequenced sample: blood. The sequence came from a human donor with ulcerative colitis or Crohn's disease, or a healthy co-twin of an affected twin (not recorded which). CDR3 residues: CASSRNRQAIYGYTF. Looking up the rest from reference TRBV14 and TRBJ1-2 gives the full variable domain: EAGVTQFPSHSVIEKGQTVTLRCDPISGHDNLYWYRRVMGKEIKFLLHFVKESKQDESGMPNNRFLAERTGGTYSTLKVQPAELEDSGVYFCASSRNRQAIYGYTFGSGTRLTVV.